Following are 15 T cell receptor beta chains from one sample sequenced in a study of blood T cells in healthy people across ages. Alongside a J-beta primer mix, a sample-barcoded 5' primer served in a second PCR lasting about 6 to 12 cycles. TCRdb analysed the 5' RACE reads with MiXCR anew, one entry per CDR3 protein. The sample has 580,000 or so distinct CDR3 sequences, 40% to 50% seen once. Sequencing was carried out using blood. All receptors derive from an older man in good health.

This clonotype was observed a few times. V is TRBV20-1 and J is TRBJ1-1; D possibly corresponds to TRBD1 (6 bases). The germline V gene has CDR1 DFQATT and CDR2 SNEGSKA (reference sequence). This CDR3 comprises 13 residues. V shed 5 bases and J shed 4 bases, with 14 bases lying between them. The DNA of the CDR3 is TGCAGTGCTCCCCGGACAGTTCTCACTGAAGCTTTCTTT. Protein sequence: CSAPRTVLTEAFF.

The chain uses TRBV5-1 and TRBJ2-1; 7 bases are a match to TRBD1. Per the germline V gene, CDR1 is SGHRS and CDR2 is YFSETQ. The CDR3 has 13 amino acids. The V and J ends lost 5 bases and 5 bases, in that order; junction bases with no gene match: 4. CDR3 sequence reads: CASRTGQNNEQFF. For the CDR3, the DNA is TGCGCCAGCAGGACGGGACAGAACAATGAGCAGTTCTTC.

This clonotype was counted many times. Here the CDR3 reads CSVEATFRGDEQFF. As DNA, the CDR3 is TGCAGCGTTGAAGCGACCTTCAGGGGCGATGAGCAGTTCTTC. The chain links TRBV29-1 to TRBJ2-1; D may be TRBD1 (6 bases). Germline values: CDR1 SQVTM, CDR2 ANQGSEA. V lost 1 base, J lost 8 bases, and 15 bases lay in between. This CDR3 has 14 residues.

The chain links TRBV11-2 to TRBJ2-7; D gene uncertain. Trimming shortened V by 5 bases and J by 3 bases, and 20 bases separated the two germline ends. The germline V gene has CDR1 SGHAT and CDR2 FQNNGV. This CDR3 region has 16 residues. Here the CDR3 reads CASSPPIFAASYEQYF. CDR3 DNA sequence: TGTGCCAGCAGCCCCCCCATTTTTGCGGCGAGCTACGAGCAGTACTTC. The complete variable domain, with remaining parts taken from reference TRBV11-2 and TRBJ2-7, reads EAGVAQSPRYKIIEKRQSVAFWCNPISGHATLYWYQQILGQGPKLLIQFQNNGVVDDSQLPKDRFSAERLKGVDSTLKIQPAKLEDSAVYLCASSPPIFAASYEQYFGPGTRLTVT.

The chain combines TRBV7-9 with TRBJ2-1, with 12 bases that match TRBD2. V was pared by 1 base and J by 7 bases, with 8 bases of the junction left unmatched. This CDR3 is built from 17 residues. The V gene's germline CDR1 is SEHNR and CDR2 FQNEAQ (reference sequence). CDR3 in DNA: TGTGCCAGCAGCTTAGAAGCTAGCGGGGGGGCCGAGAATGAGCAGTTCTTC. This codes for CASSLEASGGAENEQFF.

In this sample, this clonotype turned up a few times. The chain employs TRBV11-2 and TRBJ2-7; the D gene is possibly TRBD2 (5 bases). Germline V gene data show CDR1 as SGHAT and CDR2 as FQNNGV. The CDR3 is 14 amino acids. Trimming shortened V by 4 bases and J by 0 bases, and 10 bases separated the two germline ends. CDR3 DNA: TGTGCCAGCAGCTCTAGCAGGAGCTCCTACGAGCAGTACTTC. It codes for CASSSSRSSYEQYF.

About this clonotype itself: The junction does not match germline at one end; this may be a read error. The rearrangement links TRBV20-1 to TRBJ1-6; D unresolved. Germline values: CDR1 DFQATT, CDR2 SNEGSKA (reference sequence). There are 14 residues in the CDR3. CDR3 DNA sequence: TGCAGTGCTAGAATGGGCTCCTATAATTCACCCCCCCACTTT. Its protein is CSARMGSYNSPPHF.

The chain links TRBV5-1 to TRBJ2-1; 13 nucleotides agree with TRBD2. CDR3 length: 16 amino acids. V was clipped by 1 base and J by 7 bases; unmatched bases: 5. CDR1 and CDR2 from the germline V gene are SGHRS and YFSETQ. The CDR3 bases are TGCGCCAGCAGCTTGCGACCGACTAGCGGGAGGAATGAGCAGTTCTTC. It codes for CASSLRPTSGRNEQFF.

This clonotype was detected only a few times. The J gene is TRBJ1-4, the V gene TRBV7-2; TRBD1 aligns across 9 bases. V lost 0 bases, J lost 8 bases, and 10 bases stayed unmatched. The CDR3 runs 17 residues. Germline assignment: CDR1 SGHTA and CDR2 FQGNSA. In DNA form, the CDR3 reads TGTGCCAGCAGCTTAGCGGGGCCGGGACAGGGTATCGAAAAACTGTTTTTT. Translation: CASSLAGPGQGIEKLFF.

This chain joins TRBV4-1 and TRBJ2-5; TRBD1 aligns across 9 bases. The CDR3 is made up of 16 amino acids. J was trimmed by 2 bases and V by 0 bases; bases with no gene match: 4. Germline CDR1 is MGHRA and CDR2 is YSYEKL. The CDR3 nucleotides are TGCGCCAGCAGCCAAGACCGACAGGGGGGACAAGAGACCCAGTACTTC. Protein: CASSQDRQGGQETQYF.

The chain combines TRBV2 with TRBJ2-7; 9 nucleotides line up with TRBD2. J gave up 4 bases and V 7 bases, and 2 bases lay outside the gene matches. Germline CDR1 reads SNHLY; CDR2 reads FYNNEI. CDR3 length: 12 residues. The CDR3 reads CASTSGTYEQYF. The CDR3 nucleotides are TGTGCCAGCACTAGCGGGACGTACGAGCAGTACTTC.

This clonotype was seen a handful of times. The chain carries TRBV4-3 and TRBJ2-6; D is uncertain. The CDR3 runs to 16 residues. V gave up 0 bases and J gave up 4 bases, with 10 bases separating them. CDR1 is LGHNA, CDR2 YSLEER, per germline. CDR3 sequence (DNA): TGCGCCAGCAGCCAAGACCTGGGATGGGGGGCCAACGTCCTGACTTTC. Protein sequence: CASSQDLGWGANVLTF.

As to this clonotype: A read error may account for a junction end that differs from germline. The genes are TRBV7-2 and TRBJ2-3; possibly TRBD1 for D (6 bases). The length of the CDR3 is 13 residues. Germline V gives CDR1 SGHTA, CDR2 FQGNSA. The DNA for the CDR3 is TGTGTCAGCAGGGGCTTCGGCACAGATACGCAGTATTTT. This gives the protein CVSRGFGTDTQYF.

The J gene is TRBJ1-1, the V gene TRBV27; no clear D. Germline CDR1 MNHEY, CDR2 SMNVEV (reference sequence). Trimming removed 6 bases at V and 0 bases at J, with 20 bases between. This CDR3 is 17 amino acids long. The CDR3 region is CASRSHINSDLNTEAFF. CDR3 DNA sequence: TGTGCCAGCAGATCGCATATAAACAGCGACCTGAACACTGAAGCTTTCTTT.

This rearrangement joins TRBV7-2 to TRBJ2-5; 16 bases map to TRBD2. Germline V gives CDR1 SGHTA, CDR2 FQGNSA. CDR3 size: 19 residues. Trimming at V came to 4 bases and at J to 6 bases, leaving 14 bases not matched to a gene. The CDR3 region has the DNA TGTGCCAGCAGCTCGGTTACCGGGACTAGCGGGGGGGCCGAGAAGACCCAGTACTTC. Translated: CASSSVTGTSGGAEKTQYF.